Sequencing of this T cell receptor beta chain was carried out in a study of OX40 agonist ivuxolimab in advanced cancers. Overall study: Three patients, one with hepatocellular carcinoma and two with cutaneous melanoma, responded partially.

V dropped 2 bases and J dropped 6 bases, with 16 bases sitting between them. This CDR3 has 16 amino acids. Germline CDR1 reads LGHNA; CDR2 reads YSLEER. Libraries were prepared by immunoSEQ multiplex PCR; TCRdb keeps only in-frame clonotypes and omits some of them. The sample comprises roughly 110,000 clones, about nine tenths of which are singletons, and 0.45% to 0.5% rests with the top ten. The chain couples TRBV4-3 to TRBJ2-2; D is tentatively TRBD1 or TRBD2 (5 bases each). The sequence derives from an adult with an advanced solid tumor such as melanoma, head and neck, liver or kidney cancer. The starting material was CD4+ or CD8+ T cells sorted from blood, obtained in a trial of the OX40 agonist ivuxolimab. CDR3 residues: CASSQTFLRGAGELFF. The CDR3 nucleotides read TGCGCCAGCAGCCAAACATTCCTCCGGGGCGCCGGGGAGCTGTTTTTT.